This TCR beta chain was observed in a study of Ad26.COV2.S vaccination and SARS-CoV-2 variants. Study-level findings and limits: Measurement of non-spike TCR breadth gave similar results in vaccine and placebo recipients. TCR breadth and depth estimates may have understated total T cell responses.

Of note for this clone: Antigen unknown.

V dropped 0 bases and J dropped 4; count of bases not matched to a gene: 1. The length of the CDR3 is 15 residues. Germline-derived CDR1 and CDR2 are LGHDT and YNNKEL (reference sequence). Sequencing used immunoSEQ multiplex PCR; TCRdb keeps in-frame clones, though not all of them. The table has over 110,000 clones, roughly 85% seen once; the top ten hold 5%. The chain is built from TRBV3-1 (or the pseudogene TRBV3-2) and TRBJ2-2; 8 bases agree with TRBD1. This clonotype originated in a human donor who had recovered from COVID-19. This material consisted of peripheral blood, taken after recovery from COVID-19. This CDR3 is CASSQDRGLTGELFF. For the CDR3, the DNA is TGTGCCAGCAGCCAAGACAGGGGGCTCACCGGGGAGCTGTTTTTT.